Listed below are T cell receptor beta chains from one sample, sequenced in a study of cytomegalovirus exposure and HLA in healthy donors. Sequenced by immunoSEQ multiplex PCR; TCRdb stores in-frame clones only, minus some. The data show fewer than 250,000 clones, under 85% seen once. The sequenced material came from PBMCs. The receptor source for this set is a woman aged 50 to 60 in good health and CMV-seropositive. Both conserved end residues are part of each CDR3. D genes are given only for firm matches. Not every row has a clone size; where given, it reads once, few, many or a size class.

NA,TRBV15,NA,TRBJ1-1,CATSRERLGGLAEAFF,TGTGCCACCAGCAGAGAACGGCTCGGAGGGCTCGCTGAAGCTTTCTTT
NA,TRBV6-5,TRBD1,TRBJ2-1,CASSAGTGDYNEQFF,TGTGCCAGCAGCGCCGGGACAGGGGACTACAATGAGCAGTTCTTC
few,TRBV7-7,TRBD2,TRBJ2-5,CASSEAGAGGTETQYF,TGTGCCAGCAGCGAGGCGGGAGCGGGGGGGACAGAGACCCAGTACTTC
once,TRBV28,NA,TRBJ1-6,CASMGGGFNSPLHF,TGTGCCAGCATGGGTGGAGGGTTTAATTCACCCCTCCACTTT
NA,TRBV9,TRBD2,TRBJ2-5,CASSVAVWTSGDQETQYF,TGTGCCAGCAGCGTAGCGGTATGGACTAGCGGGGACCAAGAGACCCAGTACTTC
NA,TRBV7-9,NA,TRBJ1-2,CASAPGTRYGYTF,TGTGCCAGCGCCCCCGGGACACGTTATGGCTACACCTTC
NA,TRBV5-1,TRBD1,TRBJ1-2,CASSGGQGGGYTF,TGCGCCAGCAGCGGGGGACAGGGAGGGGGCTACACCTTC
NA,TRBV5-1,NA,TRBJ2-2,CASSLGLARPNTGELFF,TGCGCCAGCAGCTTGGGGCTAGCCCGGCCGAACACCGGGGAGCTGTTTTTT
NA,TRBV28,NA,TRBJ1-2,CASSYGLTGYGYTF,TGTGCCAGCAGTTATGGACTGACGGGCTATGGCTACACCTTC
NA,TRBV10-3,TRBD1,TRBJ1-5,CAIRGQGSNQPQHF,TGTGCCATCAGGGGACAGGGAAGCAATCAGCCCCAGCATTTT
NA,TRBV5-5,NA,TRBJ1-5,CASSLTGTQPQHF,TGTGCCAGCAGCTTGACAGGGACTCAGCCCCAGCATTTT
NA,TRBV30,NA,TRBJ2-7,CAWSGGFTYEQYF,TGTGCCTGGAGTGGAGGGTTTACCTACGAGCAGTACTTC
NA,TRBV30,NA,TRBJ1-2,CAWTERGYGYTF,TGTGCCTGGACCGAACGGGGGTATGGCTACACCTTC
NA,TRBV14,NA,TRBJ1-1,CASSPSLDRINTEAFF,TGTGCCAGCAGCCCCAGTCTAGACAGGATAAACACTGAAGCTTTCTTT
NA,TRBV2,TRBD1,TRBJ1-6,CASSGGQGYSPLHF,TGTGCCAGCAGTGGTGGACAGGGGTATTCACCCCTCCACTTT
NA,TRBV10-2,TRBD1,TRBJ1-1,CASSESQTGLRTEAFF,TGCGCCAGCAGTGAGTCGCAGACAGGGTTGAGGACTGAAGCTTTCTTT
NA,TRBV6-5,NA,TRBJ2-1,CASSSNPFQGWNEQFF,TGTGCCAGCAGTTCTAATCCATTTCAGGGTTGGAATGAGCAGTTCTTC
NA,TRBV25-1,NA,TRBJ1-6,CASRPAYNSPLHF,TGTGCCAGCAGACCAGCCTATAATTCACCCCTCCACTTT
NA,TRBV6-4,TRBD2,TRBJ2-7,CASSETSGSYEQYF,TGTGCCAGCAGTGAGACTAGCGGATCCTACGAGCAGTACTTC
NA,TRBV4-3,TRBD1,TRBJ2-1,CASSRGQGQNEQFF,TGCGCCTCGTCTCGGGGACAGGGGCAGAATGAGCAGTTCTTC
once,TRBV5-4,NA,TRBJ1-4,CASSLVGVDEKLFF,TGTGCCAGCAGCTTGGTAGGGGTTGATGAAAAACTGTTTTTT
NA,TRBV5-1,NA,TRBJ2-3,CASTLTDTQYF,TGCGCCAGCACCCTCACAGATACGCAGTATTTT
NA,TRBV5-4,TRBD1,TRBJ1-1,CASRSDRPSNTEAFF,TGTGCCAGCAGGTCGGACAGGCCATCGAACACTGAAGCTTTCTTT